Listed here are 26 T cell receptor beta chains from one sample, sequenced in a study of shared clonotypes between healthy human individuals. The assay was immunoSEQ multiplex PCR, and TCRdb's table has in-frame clones only and misses some. This table has about half a million clones, 70% to 80% appearing once. The sequencing sample was made of PBMCs. The receptors come from a woman aged 35 to 49 in good health. Some clones in this sample may be carry-over from other donors' samples.

The chain joins TRBV4-1 to TRBJ1-1, with D possibly being TRBD1 (5 bases). Germline V CDR1 and CDR2: MGHRA, YSYEKL. The CDR3 loop spans 17 amino acids. Trimming stripped 1 base from V and 11 bases from J, with 26 bases between. The chain's CDR3 is CASSQAGPKSAAVMAFF. The CDR3, as DNA: TGCGCCAGCAGCCAAGCGGGACCAAAAAGTGCCGCCGTGATGGCTTTCTTT.

The chain has TRBV27 and TRBJ2-1; a possible D gene is TRBD2 (6 bases). V lost 7 bases and J lost 7, with 20 bases in between. In germline, CDR1 is MNHEY, CDR2 SMNVEV (reference sequence). This CDR3 has 15 residues. The CDR3 DNA is TGTGCCAGCACCATGGGAGGAGGTGGGTGGAATGAGCAGTTCTTC. It encodes CASTMGGGGWNEQFF.

This clone showed up just a few times. The V call is TRBV30, the J call TRBJ1-5, with 7 nucleotides matching TRBD1. The junction had 7 bases not matched to a gene; V was cut back by 2 bases and J by 6 bases. Germline V gene sequence: CDR1 GTSNPN, CDR2 SVGIG (reference sequence). The length of the CDR3 is 14 residues. The chain's CDR3 is CAWSSNRGGQPQHF. CDR3 bases: TGTGCCTGGAGTTCCAACAGGGGTGGTCAGCCCCAGCATTTT.

The gene calls are TRBV4-1 and TRBJ2-1; perhaps TRBD2 as D (5 bases). Trimming took off 0 bases at V and 3 bases at J, with 15 bases between the two ends. This CDR3 region has 17 residues. Germline assignment: CDR1 MGHRA and CDR2 YSYEKL. The CDR3 loop is CASSQEITRSLYNEQFF. Here the CDR3 DNA reads TGCGCCAGCAGCCAAGAAATCACTAGAAGTCTCTACAATGAGCAGTTCTTC.

The sample holds one count of this clone. It may be a read error: a sequence one base away is much more abundant. V and J are TRBV5-1 and TRBJ1-5; weak D call: TRBD1 (6 bases). The CDR3 is made up of 15 amino acids. Germline CDR1 reads SGHRS; CDR2 reads YFSETQ. CDR3 sequence: CASSLNNRVRQPRHF. As DNA, the CDR3 is TGCGCCAGCAGCTTAAACAACAGGGTTCGCCAGCCCCGGCATTTT. Full variable domain (remainder filled in from reference TRBV5-1 and TRBJ1-5): KAGVTQTPRYLIKTRGQQVTLSCSPISGHRSVSWYQQTPGQGLQFLFEYFSETQRNKGNFPGRFSGRQFSNSRSEMNVSTLELGDSALYLCASSLNNRVRQPRHFGDGTRLSIL.

V gene TRBV18 combines with J gene TRBJ1-1; no definite D call. The length of the CDR3 is 13 residues. Per germline, CDR1 KGHSH and CDR2 LQKENI. The V gene lost 8 bases and the J gene lost 3 bases, with 13 bases spanning the gap. CDR3 in amino acids: CASAVGRDTEAFF. CDR3 DNA: TGTGCCAGCGCAGTAGGGAGGGACACTGAAGCTTTCTTT.

In DNA form, the CDR3 reads TGTGCCTGGACCCGGGCTAATTTTGATACGCAGTATTTT. As protein: CAWTRANFDTQYF. This chain uses TRBV30 with TRBJ2-3; D remains unclear. Per germline, CDR1 GTSNPN and CDR2 SVGIG (reference sequence). With 4 bases removed from V and 6 bases from J, the gap between germline ends came to 14 bases. This CDR3 contains 13 residues. The entire variable domain, with the rest obtained from reference TRBV30 and TRBJ2-3, is as follows: SQTIHQWPATLVQPVGSPLSLECTVEGTSNPNLYWYRQAAGRGLQLLFYSVGIGQISSEVPQNLSASRPQDRQFILSSKKLLLSDSGFYLCAWTRANFDTQYFGPGTRLTVL.

This clone was recorded many times. Relative to the germline gene, one junction end is altered; a read error may explain this. V and J are TRBV6-4 and TRBJ2-7; no clear D gene. Germline V gives CDR1 MRHNA, CDR2 SNTAGT. The CDR3 is 15 residues long. The CDR3 spells CASSVADLVSHEQYF. The CDR3 nucleotides are TGTGCCAGCAGTGTCGCAGATTTAGTCTCCCACGAGCAGTACTTC.

V and J are TRBV27 and TRBJ2-1; D unresolved. V was clipped by 0 bases and J by 3 bases, with 9 bases between them. The CDR3 is 15 residues long. The V gene's germline CDR1 is MNHEY and CDR2 SMNVEV (reference sequence). The CDR3 loop reads CASSLSWANYNEQFF. CDR3 bases: TGTGCCAGCAGTTTATCGTGGGCTAACTACAATGAGCAGTTCTTC.

The chain couples TRBV7-9 to TRBJ1-3; D remains ambiguous. Per the germline V gene, CDR1 is SEHNR and CDR2 is FQNEAQ (reference sequence). With 1 base removed from V and 0 bases from J, the gap between germline ends came to 7 bases. This CDR3 region has 15 residues. The CDR3 is CASSLVRGSGNTIYF. The CDR3 nucleotides are TGTGCCAGCAGCTTAGTACGTGGCTCTGGAAACACCATATATTTT.

The J gene is TRBJ2-1, the V gene TRBV7-9; D possibly corresponds to TRBD2 (6 bases). CDR1 is SEHNR and CDR2 is FQNEAQ in the germline V gene (reference sequence). Trimming cost V 2 bases and J 5 bases, with 19 bases left between them. The CDR3 has 17 amino acids. This CDR3 is CASSLTSPSFVNNEQFF. CDR3 coding DNA: TGTGCCAGCAGCTTAACTAGCCCCTCCTTTGTAAACAATGAGCAGTTCTTC.

V is TRBV4-2 and J is TRBJ2-7; no clear D. The length of the CDR3 is 13 residues. Trimming took off 0 bases at V and 7 bases at J, with 10 bases between the two ends. The germline V gene encodes CDR1 LGHNA and CDR2 YNFKEQ. CDR3 bases: TGTGCCAGCAGCCAAGAAGCTGCTAGGGAGCAGTACTTC. It is translated as CASSQEAAREQYF.

Only a few counts were recorded for this clone. The rearrangement uses TRBV14 and TRBJ2-1; D unresolved. CDR1 is SGHDN and CDR2 is FVKESK in the germline V gene. V gave up 4 bases and J gave up 7 bases, with 5 bases separating them. The CDR3 has 11 amino acids. The CDR3, as DNA: TGTGCCAGCAGCCTATGGAATGAGCAGTTCTTC. Its translation: CASSLWNEQFF.

Worth noting for this clone: This CDR3 is also generated by other DNA sequences in the sample. The rearrangement joins TRBV7-2 to TRBJ2-7, with TRBD2 identical over 7 bases. Germline values: CDR1 SGHTA, CDR2 FQGNSA. The trim removed 0 bases at V and 4 bases at J, leaving 3 bases unmatched. This CDR3 has 14 residues. CDR3 protein: CASSLAGGPYEQYF. For the CDR3, the DNA is TGTGCCAGCAGCTTAGCGGGAGGGCCTTACGAGCAGTACTTC.

The gene calls are TRBV30 and TRBJ1-1, with TRBD1 as a possible D gene (6 bases). This CDR3 contains 16 residues. V lost 3 bases, J lost 7 bases, and 24 bases lay in between. Germline assignment: CDR1 GTSNPN and CDR2 SVGIG (reference sequence). CDR3 protein: CAWSLYLQGKGVEAFF. In nucleotides, the CDR3 is TGTGCCTGGAGCCTATATCTACAGGGAAAAGGCGTTGAAGCTTTCTTT.

The chain links TRBV27 to TRBJ2-5, with a possible D match to TRBD2 (6 bases). CDR3 length: 15 amino acids. Trimming took 7 bases from V and 5 from J, leaving 20 bases between them. Germline V gene lookup returns CDR1 MNHEY and CDR2 SMNVEV (reference sequence). In DNA, the CDR3 is TGTGCCAGCACCCCTTTCATGGGGGGTGGGGAGACCCAGTACTTC. Translated, it gives CASTPFMGGGETQYF.

In this sample, this clone turned up a few times. The chain uses TRBV28 and TRBJ2-5, with 14 bases matching TRBD2. The J call may be faulty, since TRBJ2-7 better matches the DNA end. The germline gives CDR1 MDHEN, CDR2 SYDVKM. The CDR3 runs to 15 residues. The chain's CDR3 is CASSSGLAGEYEQYF. DNA of the CDR3: TGTGCCAGCAGCTCGGGACTAGCGGGAGAGTACGAGCAGTACTTC.

This chain joins TRBV7-9 and TRBJ2-1; 7 bases are a match to TRBD2. The CDR3 has 18 amino acids. The germline CDR1 and CDR2 sequences are SEHNR and FQNEAQ (reference sequence). Trimming cost V 5 bases and J 0 bases; bases outside gene matches: 13. CDR3 DNA sequence: TGTGCCAGCAGCCCCTTTCTGGGTCGCGGGAGCTCCTACAATGAGCAGTTCTTC. Its protein is CASSPFLGRGSSYNEQFF. The variable domain in full, with the rest retrieved from reference TRBV7-9 and TRBJ2-1, is DTGVSQNPRHKITKRGQNVTFRCDPISEHNRLYWYRQTLGQGPEFLTYFQNEAQLEKSRLLSDRFSAERPKGSFSTLEIQRTEQGDSAMYLCASSPFLGRGSSYNEQFFGPGTRLTVL.

This clone was found many times. The chain recombines TRBV5-1 with TRBJ2-6; unclear D gene. Looked up from germline, CDR1 is SGHRS and CDR2 is YFSETQ. This CDR3 region has 15 residues. V lost 0 bases, J lost 2 bases, and 6 bases lay in between. The CDR3 is CASSLGGTGANVLTF. CDR3 DNA: TGCGCCAGCAGCTTGGGTGGGACTGGGGCCAACGTCCTGACTTTC.

The chain uses TRBV9 and TRBJ2-1, with 8 nucleotides matching TRBD2. The CDR3 sequence is 16 residues long. Unmatched junction bases numbered 2, after V lost 0 bases and J lost 0 bases. Per the germline V gene, CDR1 is SGDLS and CDR2 is YYNGEE. The DNA of the CDR3 is TGTGCCAGCAGCGTAGTGAGCGGGAGCTCCTACAATGAGCAGTTCTTC. It specifies CASSVVSGSSYNEQFF.

CDR3 residues: CAGARGWVNTIYF. The CDR3 region has the DNA TGTGCCGGCGCGCGGGGGTGGGTAAACACCATATATTTT. The chain combines TRBV6-7 with TRBJ1-3, with D perhaps TRBD1 (5 bases). TRBV6-7 has ORF status, its function being uncertain. The V and J ends lost 11 bases and 6 bases respectively, with 17 bases between them. This CDR3 has 13 amino acids.

J is TRBJ1-5 and V is TRBV19; D may be TRBD1 (6 bases). Trimming took 5 bases from V and 0 from J, leaving 14 bases between them. The CDR3 spans 16 residues. Germline-derived CDR1 and CDR2 are LNHDA and SQIVND (reference sequence). CDR3 bases: TGTGCCAGTAGTGGCAGGGGAAATTTTAGCAATCAGCCCCAGCATTTT. This translates into CASSGRGNFSNQPQHF.

As for this clone: Its ends do not fully match the called genes, so a read error is possible. The chain uses TRBV7-3 and TRBJ2-1, with 11 positions matching TRBD1. Germline V gene sequence: CDR1 SGHTA, CDR2 FQGTGA. The CDR3 totals 16 residues. CDR3: CASSITSGTGGNEQFF. CDR3 sequence (DNA): TGTGCCAGCAGCATAACATCCGGGACAGGGGGCAATGAGCAGTTCTTC.

As regards this clone: The identical CDR3 is also encoded by other nucleotide sequences in the sample. The chain is built from TRBV5-1 and TRBJ1-4; TRBD1 is a possible D gene (6 bases). The germline V gene encodes CDR1 SGHRS and CDR2 YFSETQ. V lost 3 bases and J lost 7, with 10 bases in between. The CDR3 is made up of 13 amino acids. This CDR3 reads CASSSGVGEKLFF. The CDR3 DNA follows: TGCGCCAGCAGCTCAGGGGTGGGTGAAAAACTGTTTTTT.

The J gene is TRBJ1-4, the V gene TRBV28, with 7 bases identical to TRBD1. The CDR3 is 14 residues long. Germline V lookup: CDR1 MDHEN, CDR2 SYDVKM. The ends lost 3 bases at V and 4 bases at J; junction bases unmatched: 2. CDR3 bases: TGTGCCAGCAGTTTCGGGACAGTTAATGAAAAACTGTTTTTT. Translating gives CASSFGTVNEKLFF.

This chain connects TRBV19 to TRBJ2-7; D perhaps matches TRBD1 (6 bases). CDR3 length: 15 residues. Germline CDR1 and CDR2: LNHDA and SQIVND (reference sequence). Trimming took 6 bases from V and 2 from J, leaving 17 bases between them. CDR3 region: CASSTTGLVPYEQYF. The CDR3 DNA reads TGTGCCAGTAGCACAACAGGGTTAGTTCCCTACGAGCAGTACTTC. The full variable domain, in which reference TRBV19 and TRBJ2-7 provide the parts outside the CDR3, is DGGITQSPKYLFRKEGQNVTLSCEQNLNHDAMYWYRQDPGQGLRLIYYSQIVNDFQKGDIAEGYSVSREKKESFPLTVTSAQKNPTAFYLCASSTTGLVPYEQYFGPGTRLTVT.